The 10 T cell receptor beta chains below come from one sample, sequenced in a study of PD-L1 blockade in urothelial cancer. TCRdb keeps only in-frame clones here, not all; method: immunoSEQ multiplex PCR. The sample shows just under 40,000 clones, roughly nine tenths of them seen only once. The time point: pretreatment peripheral blood. The source was PBMCs, collected around atezolizumab (anti-PD-L1) treatment. The receptors derive from a woman aged 60 to 75 with urothelial cancer.

This chain connects TRBV28 to TRBJ1-5; 7 positions agree with TRBD1. Germline-derived CDR1 and CDR2 are MDHEN and SYDVKM. This CDR3 contains 19 residues. The J segment lost 7 bases and the V segment lost 5 bases, leaving 23 bases of the junction unmatched. CDR3: CASSLDRGQGLISGQPQHF. The CDR3 DNA is TGTGCCAGCAGTCTGGATAGGGGGCAGGGATTAATCTCAGGACAGCCCCAGCATTTT.

The J gene is TRBJ1-4, the V gene TRBV2; 7 bases line up with TRBD1. Germline lookup yields CDR1 SNHLY and CDR2 FYNNEI. V trimming: 6 bases; J trimming: 1 base; junction bases outside the gene matches: 5. This CDR3 spans 15 amino acids. The CDR3 region is CASRLRDRTNEKLFF. The CDR3 DNA follows: TGTGCCAGCAGGCTTAGGGACAGAACTAATGAAAAACTGTTTTTT. Drawing the rest from reference TRBV2 and TRBJ1-4, the complete variable domain is EPEVTQTPSHQVTQMGQEVILRCVPISNHLYFYWYRQILGQKVEFLVSFYNNEISEKSEIFDDQFSVERPDGSNFTLKIRSTKLEDSAMYFCASRLRDRTNEKLFFGSGTQLSVL.

J is TRBJ2-7 and V is TRBV28, with 7 positions matching TRBD1. The CDR3 spans 14 residues. J was trimmed by 2 bases and V by 2 bases; bases with no gene match: 3. Germline assignment: CDR1 MDHEN and CDR2 SYDVKM. Written as DNA, the CDR3 is TGTGCCAGCAGTTTACCCCAGGGGGCCTACGAGCAGTACTTC. This encodes CASSLPQGAYEQYF.

CDR3 nucleotide sequence: TGTGCCAGCAGTGGAACGGGACAGGGGTGGAATGAGCAGTTCTTC. It encodes CASSGTGQGWNEQFF. The chain has TRBV6-1 and TRBJ2-1, with 10 bases fitting TRBD1. CDR1 and CDR2 (germline): MNHNS, SASEGT. The junction had 7 bases not matched to a gene; V was cut back by 4 bases and J by 7 bases. The CDR3 runs to 15 residues.

CDR3 sequence reads: CASSPNGQGLNQPQHF. The CDR3 DNA reads TGTGCCAGCTCCCCAAACGGACAGGGGTTAAATCAGCCCCAGCATTTT. The V and J genes are TRBV6-4 and TRBJ1-5; 9 positions agree with TRBD1. V shed 8 bases, J shed 4 bases, and the junction held 12 bases outside the gene matches. The CDR3 runs 16 residues. Germline V gene sequence: CDR1 MRHNA, CDR2 SNTAGT.

The rearrangement links TRBV4-1 to TRBJ1-1, with TRBD1 matching 8 bases. The CDR3 has 15 residues. V gave up 4 bases and J gave up 3 bases; unmatched junction bases: 7. Per germline, CDR1 MGHRA and CDR2 YSYEKL. In DNA, the CDR3 is TGCGCCAGCAGCCCCGGACAGGGTGGGGACACTGAAGCTTTCTTT. It is translated as CASSPGQGGDTEAFF.

V is TRBV6-5 and J is TRBJ1-2; 8 bases fit TRBD1. J was trimmed by 2 bases and V by 6 bases; bases with no gene match: 8. Germline CDR1 is MNHEY and CDR2 is SVGAGI. The CDR3 sequence is 15 residues long. The CDR3 DNA follows: TGTGCCAGCAGAGAGACGACAGGGGAGAACTATGGCTACACCTTC. Protein sequence: CASRETTGENYGYTF.

This clone appeared a few times. This sequence joins TRBV6-6 and TRBJ2-2, with D unresolved. Trimming took 5 bases from V and 8 from J, leaving 21 bases between them. The CDR3 totals 16 residues. The germline V gene encodes CDR1 MNHNY and CDR2 SVGAGI (reference sequence). The CDR3 reads CASSLFLANSAGELFF. In DNA, the CDR3 is TGTGCCAGCAGTCTTTTCTTGGCTAACTCAGCGGGGGAGCTGTTTTTT.

The chain recombines TRBV27 with TRBJ2-7; TRBD2 aligns across 12 bases. The CDR3 is 15 amino acids. CDR1 is MNHEY and CDR2 is SMNVEV in the germline V gene (reference sequence). The V gene end was trimmed by 4 bases and the J gene end by 4 bases; junction bases not matched to a gene: 5. The CDR3 DNA follows: TGTGCCAGCAGTTCCCTAGCGGGAGGGCGTTACGAGCAGTACTTC. Translating it yields CASSSLAGGRYEQYF.

The chain employs TRBV7-8 and TRBJ2-1; TRBD2 aligns across 11 bases. V lost 4 bases and J lost 9; bases outside the gene matches: 11. The CDR3 is made up of 16 amino acids. Germline V gene data show CDR1 as SGHVS and CDR2 as FQNEAQ. CDR3 region: CASSSVAGGPWGEQFF. The CDR3 DNA is TGTGCCAGCAGCTCAGTAGCGGGAGGGCCGTGGGGTGAGCAGTTCTTC.